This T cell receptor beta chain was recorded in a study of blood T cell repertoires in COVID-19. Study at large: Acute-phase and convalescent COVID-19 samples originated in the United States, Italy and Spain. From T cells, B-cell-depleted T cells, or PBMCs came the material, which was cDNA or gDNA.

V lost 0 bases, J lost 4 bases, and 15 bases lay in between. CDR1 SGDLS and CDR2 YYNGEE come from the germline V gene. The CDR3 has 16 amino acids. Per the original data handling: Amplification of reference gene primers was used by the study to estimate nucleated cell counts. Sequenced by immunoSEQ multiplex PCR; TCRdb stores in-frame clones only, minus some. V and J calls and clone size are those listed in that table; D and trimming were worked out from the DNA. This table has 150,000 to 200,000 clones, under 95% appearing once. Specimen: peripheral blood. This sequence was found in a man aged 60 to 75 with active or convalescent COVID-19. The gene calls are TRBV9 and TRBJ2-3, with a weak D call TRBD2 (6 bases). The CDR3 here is CASSVAAGWGADTQYF. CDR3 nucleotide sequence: TGTGCCAGCAGCGTAGCCGCGGGATGGGGGGCAGATACGCAGTATTTT. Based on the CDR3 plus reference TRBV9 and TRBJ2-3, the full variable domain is DSGVTQTPKHLITATGQRVTLRCSPRSGDLSVYWYQQSLDQGLQFLIQYYNGEERAKGNILERFSAQQFPDLHSELNLSSLELGDSALYFCASSVAAGWGADTQYFGPGTRLTVL.